This TCR beta chain was found in a study of neurological immune-mediated disorders. TCRdb processed the 5' RACE reads anew with MiXCR; each CDR3 protein has one entry. The table has some 86,000 distinct CDR3 sequences, just over 2.5% seen once; the top ten hold around 1.1%. This clonotype was seen ten or more times. Its specificity is unknown. The CDR3 is 16 residues long. The germline V gene has CDR1 LNHNV and CDR2 YYDKDF (reference sequence). The trim removed 0 bases at V and 3 bases at J, leaving 4 bases unmatched. Overall study results and limits: Patients with HTLV-1-associated myelopathy had the highest level of TCR clonal expansion, whereas patients with multiple sclerosis had the lowest level, falling beneath the level found in healthy controls.

The gene calls are TRBV15 and TRBJ2-3; TRBD2 agrees at 9 bases. Input material: PBMCs. The sequence derives from a woman in her twenties or thirties with multiple sclerosis. CDR3 nucleotides: TGTGCCACCAGCAGAGAAGCGGGAGGTGGGACAGATACGCAGTATTTT. Encoded protein: CATSREAGGGTDTQYF.